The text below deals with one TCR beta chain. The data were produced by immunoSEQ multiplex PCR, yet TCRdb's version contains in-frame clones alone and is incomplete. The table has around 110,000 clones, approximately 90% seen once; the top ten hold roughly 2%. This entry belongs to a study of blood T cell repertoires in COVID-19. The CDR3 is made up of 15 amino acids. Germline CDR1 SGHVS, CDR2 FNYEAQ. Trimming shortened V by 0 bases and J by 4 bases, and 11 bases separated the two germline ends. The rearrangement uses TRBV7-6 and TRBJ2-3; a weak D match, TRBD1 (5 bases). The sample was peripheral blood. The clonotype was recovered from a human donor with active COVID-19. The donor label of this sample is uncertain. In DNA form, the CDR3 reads TGTGCCAGCAGCTTAGCACAGGCGAGAGCAGATACGCAGTATTTT. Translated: CASSLAQARADTQYF. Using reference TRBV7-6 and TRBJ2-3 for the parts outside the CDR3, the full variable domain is GAGVSQSPRYKVTKRGQDVALRCDPISGHVSLYWYRQALGQGPEFLTYFNYEAQQDKSGLPNDRFSAERPEGSISTLTIQRTEQRDSAMYRCASSLAQARADTQYFGPGTRLTVL.